Listed here is a single T cell receptor beta chain. Its antigen is unidentified. The data stem from a study of CD8+CD57+ T cells in acquired aplastic anemia. Investigators profiled TCR beta VDJ and CDR3 from genomic DNA template. TCRdb ran MiXCR on the reads and lists one entry per CDR3 protein. The table has about 120,000 distinct CDR3 sequences, 58% seen once; the top ten hold about 31%. Overall study findings and caveats: The study identified roughly 29 CD8+ CDR3 sequences shared by patients and controls.

The CDR3 sequence is 13 residues long. V was pared by 4 bases and J by 6 bases, with 11 bases between. Germline CDR1 and CDR2: KGHDR and SFDVKD. An expansion of CD8+CD57+ cells by flow cytometry had been shown in patients chosen for sequencing. The receptor was derived from a human donor with aplastic anemia. The chain uses TRBV24-1 and TRBJ1-2; the D gene is possibly TRBD1 (5 bases). Sequenced material: sorted CD4+, CD8+, or CD8+CD57+ T cells (not recorded which) from PBMCs. The CDR3 sequence: CATSERGIDGYTF. The CDR3 bases are TGTGCCACCAGTGAGAGGGGAATTGATGGCTACACCTTC.